The sequence of this TCR beta chain was determined in a study of identical twins (dated by TCRdb to about 2016). Regarding the complete study: To test whether fetal clonotypes persist, the study used deep sequencing on TCR alpha and beta repertoires from monozygotic twins, unrelated adults of various ages, and cord blood. To rule out contamination, the twin experiments were replicated at different times with different library preparation protocols.

Broader findings and caveats from the paper: Compared with coincidental sharing between unrelated individuals, an excess of low generation-probability sequences was observed among out-of-frame TCR alpha sequences shared between twins. Zero-insertion analyses could be partly confounded by invariant T cells such as MAIT and iNKT, although diverse VJ usage argued against such confounding for most clonotypes. Abundant cord blood beta clonotypes had fewer insertions, young adult naive repertoires showed a similar but weaker trend, and memory repertoires showed no such trend. Because the same donors could not be followed over many years, the conclusions relied on cross-sectional statistical analysis. A weaker excess of twin sharing was found in beta out-of-frame sequences because the signal-to-noise ratio was lowered by fewer shared sequences. In monozygotic twins, recombination models systematically underestimated out-of-frame TCR alpha sharing, but the models matched the sharing seen between unrelated individuals.

CDR1 and CDR2, looked up from the germline V gene, are SGHTA and FQGNSA. The CDR3 contains 15 residues, cysteine and phenylalanine counted. Only CDR3 DNA is held: 45 bases, read in frame from base 1. V is reduced by 5 bases and J by 5 bases, leaving a spacing of 18 bases between them. This clonotype was found many times. Its antigen is currently not known. Base qualities were left out, and no much larger clone turns up one base away. Libraries were constructed by 5' RACE. The sequencer was an Illumina HiSeq 2000. Template switching introduced a universal primer binding site; the final cDNA contained a unique molecular identifier, enabling accurate counting of TCR cDNA molecules. First-strand cDNA for TCR alpha and beta chains was synthesized from specific primers in the conserved constant-segment region. To control for contamination, every cDNA library carried two barcodes: a SMART-Mk sample barcode plus Illumina barcodes. Two successive PCR steps introduced TruSeq adapter sequences along with Illumina sample barcodes. The Illumina HiSeq platform was used with custom primers to sequence TCR alpha and beta cDNA libraries. The authors' analysis ran thus. Raw reads were processed with MiGEC to extract unique molecular identifiers, and MiXCR was used to determine CDR3 positions. Recombination models were inferred per individual with the repgenHMM and IGoR tools using an EM algorithm. The analysis of shared clonotypes was done with the tcR package in R, with sharing normalized by the product of cloneset sizes. Out-of-frame nonproductive sequences were analyzed to study raw recombination free of thymic and clonal selection effects. The raw public data were reprocessed by TCRdb itself: fastp quality trimming at Q25, MiXCR clonotype calling, in-frame beta chains only. Each CDR3 protein appears once, grouped with its most common genes and DNA. The V and J calls were not made by the authors but by TCRdb's processing. The sample table holds about 730,000 distinct CDR3 sequences, of which 21% were seen once. Of the sample, roughly 4.3% falls within the top ten clones.

Every donor in the study was a healthy Caucasian. Three pairs of female monozygotic twins, all aged about 18 to 29 years, made up the twin cohort. RNA for TCR libraries was isolated from peripheral blood mononuclear cells. The same data also went into a second study, on T cells expressing NK-cell markers. From that second study: Three sorted T-cell subsets (CD3+CD56+NKG2C+, CD3+CD56+NKG2C- and CD3+CD56-NKG2C+) from roughly eight donors had their TCR beta-chain repertoires profiled. Seven of the eight sequenced donors were HCMV-seropositive and one was HCMV-seronegative. To restrict sorting to alphabetaTCR-expressing T cells, an anti-gammadeltaTCR antibody was added in several experiments. For roughly six donors, the dominant CD3+CD56+NKG2C+ clonotypes were among the top 10 CD8+ clonotypes and accounted for about 1.0-7.5% of CD8+ T cells. Those dominant clonotypes were again the most abundant among CD3+CD56-NKG2C+ cells in four donors, at about 28.3-60.1%. Whether the expanded NKG2C-expressing T cell clones were specific for HCMV antigens was left unclear. All eight donors whose samples were sequenced were randomly selected healthy volunteers, three of them men and five women. To determine HCMV serostatus, a commercial ELISA kit was used to detect HCMV-specific IgG in serum. For about 6 donors, unsorted PBMC were also used to sequence bulk peripheral blood T-cell repertoires. MIGEC was used to demultiplex reads and group the reads by UMI, and MiTCR was used to assemble and quantify clonotypes. To remove erroneous sequences, TCR cDNA sequences were retained only when supported by two or more reads. The tcR package was used for downstream repertoire analysis, and clonotypes were matched between fractions using CDR3 nucleotide sequence together with V segment. Antigen specificity was annotated against VDJdb with VDJmatch, allowing one amino acid substitution in CDR3.

The receptor was derived from a woman between 18 and 30 years old in good health. The chain uses TRBV7-2 and TRBJ2-5; the best D guess is TRBD2, with 5 bases matching. The material sequenced was PBMCs. The nucleotides read TGTGCCAGCAGCCCCCTAGCCTTATTGGGGGAGACCCAGTACTTC. This yields the protein CASSPLALLGETQYF.